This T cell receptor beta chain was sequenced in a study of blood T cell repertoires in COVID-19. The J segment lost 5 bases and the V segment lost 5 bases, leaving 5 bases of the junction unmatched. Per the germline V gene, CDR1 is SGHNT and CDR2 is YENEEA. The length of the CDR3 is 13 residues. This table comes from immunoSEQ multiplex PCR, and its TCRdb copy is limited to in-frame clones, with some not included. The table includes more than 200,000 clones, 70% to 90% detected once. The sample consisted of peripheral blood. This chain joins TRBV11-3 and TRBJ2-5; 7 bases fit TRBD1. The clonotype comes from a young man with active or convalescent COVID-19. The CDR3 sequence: CASSQDRLETQYF. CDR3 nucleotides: TGTGCCAGCAGCCAGGACAGGTTGGAGACCCAGTACTTC. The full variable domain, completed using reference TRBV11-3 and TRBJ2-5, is EAGVVQSPRYKIIEKKQPVAFWCNPISGHNTLYWYLQNLGQGPELLIRYENEEAVDDSQLPKDRFSAERLKGVDSTLKIQPAELGDSAVYLCASSQDRLETQYFGPGTRLLVL.